The rows below give T cell receptor beta chains drawn from one sample of a study of blood T cell repertoires in COVID-19. Clones were read by immunoSEQ multiplex PCR, and TCRdb kept only the in-frame ones, dropping some. Of fewer than 95,000 clones in the sample, 88% were seen once. The sequencing sample was made of peripheral blood. These TCRs come from an elderly woman with acute or convalescent COVID-19. CDR3s include the opening cysteine and the closing phenylalanine or tryptophan. Each record gives: J gene, V gene, D gene, clone size, CDR3 DNA, CDR3 protein. A D gene is named only where the DNA matches it firmly. Size tells how often a clone was seen (once, few, many) or the class of an expanded clone, and some rows leave it out.

TRBJ2-7 TRBV27 . . TGTGCCAGCAGTTTGGGCTGGACAGCCTACGAGCAGTACTTC CASSLGWTAYEQYF
TRBJ2-7 TRBV2 . once TGTGCCAGCCTGAGGGGGTACGAGCAGTACTTC CASLRGYEQYF
TRBJ2-2 TRBV5-1 TRBD2 . TGCGCCAGCCAGCGGGAGGGAAACACCGGGGAGCTGTTTTTT CASQREGNTGELFF
TRBJ1-5 TRBV27 . . TGTGCCAGCAGTTTATATCCCCCGCAGGGTAGCAATCAGCCCCAGCATTTT CASSLYPPQGSNQPQHF
TRBJ2-5 TRBV7-7 TRBD2 . TGTGCTAGCGGGGAGGGGGGACTTCAAGAGACCCAGTACTTC CASGEGGLQETQYF
TRBJ2-7 TRBV19 . . TGTGCCAGTAGTATTATTAGCGGCTCCTACGAGCAGTACTTC CASSIISGSYEQYF
TRBJ1-3 TRBV3-1/TRBV3-2 . . TGTGCCAGCAGCCAACAGACACCGGTCGTCGGAAACACCATATATTTT CASSQQTPVVGNTIYF
TRBJ1-1 TRBV25-1 . . TGTGCCAGCAGTCGGCAGGGGAACACTGAAGCTTTCTTT CASSRQGNTEAFF
TRBJ2-6 TRBV10-3 TRBD2 . TGTGCCATCGGGGGGGAAACTGGGGCCAACGTCCTGACTTTC CAIGGETGANVLTF
TRBJ2-1 TRBV7-9 TRBD2 . TGTGCCAGCAGCCATCTTAGCGGGAGCGGCGATGAGCAATTCTTC CASSHLSGSGDEQFF
TRBJ2-1 TRBV7-3 TRBD2 . TGTGCCAGCAGCTTACAGCCCCCCGGGACTAGCGGGCCTCTATCCTACAATGAGCAGTTCTTC CASSLQPPGTSGPLSYNEQFF
TRBJ1-6 TRBV19 . . TGTGCCAGTAGGGGAGAGAGGGATTCACCCCTCCACTTT CASRGERDSPLHF
TRBJ1-1 TRBV11-2 TRBD1 . TGTGCCAGCAGCAGGACCGGGCAGGGGGGCACTGAAGCTTTCTTT CASSRTGQGGTEAFF
TRBJ2-7 TRBV6-6 . . TGTGCCAGCAGCCAAGACTGGAAATCCTACGAGCAGTACTTC CASSQDWKSYEQYF
TRBJ2-7 TRBV7-8 . . TGTGCCAGCAGCTTAGGGACACAAGCCTACGAGCAGTACTTC CASSLGTQAYEQYF
TRBJ2-1 TRBV5-6 TRBD1 . TGTGCCAGCAGCTTGCAAACAGGGGGTCCCTACAATGAGCAGTTCTTC CASSLQTGGPYNEQFF